The 10 T cell receptor beta chains listed next were all sequenced from one sample in a study of blood T cells in healthy people across ages. It was with a sample-barcoded 5' primer and a J-beta primer mix that a second PCR of roughly 7 to 12 cycles was run. TCRdb used MiXCR to reprocess the 5' RACE reads, holding one entry per CDR3 protein. This sample has roughly 900,000 distinct CDR3 sequences, with 45% to 50% found just once. Source material: blood. These receptors came from a man aged 30-40 years in good health.

J is TRBJ2-2 and V is TRBV12-3 or TRBV12-4; 9 bases agree with TRBD2. The V gene end was trimmed by 6 bases and the J gene end by 3 bases; junction bases not matched to a gene: 5. The CDR3 spans 15 residues. The CDR3 DNA follows: TGTGCCAGCAGGGGAGCGGGGGGAGACACCGGGGAGCTGTTTTTT. It translates to CASRGAGGDTGELFF.

This clonotype was found a few times. The gene calls are TRBV5-1 and TRBJ2-7; D possibly corresponds to TRBD1 (6 bases). This CDR3 has 13 residues. Germline V gene data show CDR1 as SGHRS and CDR2 as YFSETQ. V was clipped by 3 bases and J by 4 bases, with 11 bases between them. This chain's CDR3 is CASSSKTGYEQYF. CDR3 in DNA: TGCGCCAGCAGCTCGAAGACAGGATACGAGCAGTACTTC.

The chain employs TRBV13 and TRBJ2-7; the D is unclear. CDR3 length: 15 residues. Germline V lookup: CDR1 PRHDT, CDR2 FYEKMQ (reference sequence). Trimming cost V 4 bases and J 4 bases, with 17 bases left between them. The CDR3 region is CASSSRRVALYEQYF. In DNA, the CDR3 is TGTGCCAGCAGCTCCAGACGGGTGGCCCTTTACGAGCAGTACTTC.

The chain uses TRBV20-1 and TRBJ2-3, with D perhaps TRBD2 (5 bases). The V and J ends lost 2 bases and 7 bases respectively, with 22 bases between them. Looked up from germline, CDR1 is DFQATT and CDR2 is SNEGSKA (reference sequence). This CDR3 has 16 amino acids. The CDR3 is CSARSPEGIVSNTQYF. DNA for the CDR3: TGCAGTGCTAGATCCCCCGAGGGAATTGTCTCAAATACGCAGTATTTT.

This clonotype appeared a few times. The chain uses TRBV12-3 or TRBV12-4 and TRBJ2-1, with D possibly being TRBD2 (7 bases). V was clipped by 0 bases and J by 7 bases, with 19 bases between them. The CDR3 runs 17 residues. The CDR3 nucleotides read TGTGCCAGCAGTTTAGCGCTGGGGGGGCATGCTCGGAATGAGCAGTTCTTC. Translating gives CASSLALGGHARNEQFF.

The gene calls are TRBV4-3 and TRBJ2-4; TRBD1 or TRBD2 may be the D gene (6 bases each). CDR1 and CDR2 (germline): LGHNA, YSLEER. The ends were cut back, 0 bases at V and 5 bases at J, with 14 bases in the middle. The CDR3 totals 16 residues. DNA of the CDR3: TGCGCCAGCAGCCAAGATCGCGGGGCAGGGGAAAACATTCAGTACTTC. Its protein product is CASSQDRGAGENIQYF.

This clonotype came up a few times. The V gene is TRBV6-6, the J gene TRBJ2-7; a weak D match, TRBD1 (6 bases). The V and J ends lost 2 bases and 3 bases respectively, with 11 bases between them. The length of the CDR3 is 14 residues. Germline V gene lookup returns CDR1 MNHNY and CDR2 SVGAGI (reference sequence). In DNA, the CDR3 is TGTGCCAGCAGTTACAGTGACAGGTTCTACGAGCAGTACTTC. It encodes CASSYSDRFYEQYF.

CDR3 DNA sequence: TGTGCCAGCAGACAGGGTGTTTCGTACTACGAGCAGTACTTC. Its protein product is CASRQGVSYYEQYF. V and J are TRBV27 and TRBJ2-7, with TRBD1 as a possible D gene (6 bases). CDR1 and CDR2 from the germline V gene are MNHEY and SMNVEV (reference sequence). There are 14 residues in the CDR3. V dropped 6 bases and J dropped 3 bases, with 15 bases sitting between them.

This chain uses TRBV5-1 with TRBJ2-3, with D unclear. V dropped 4 bases and J dropped 6 bases, with 9 bases sitting between them. Looked up from germline, CDR1 is SGHRS and CDR2 is YFSETQ. This CDR3 has 12 amino acids. The CDR3, as DNA: TGCGCCAGCAGCCCAAAATTCGATACGCAGTATTTT. It encodes CASSPKFDTQYF.

This clonotype was seen repeatedly, ten times or more. V usage is TRBV3-1 and J usage is TRBJ1-1; D is unclear. V was pared by 2 bases and J by 6 bases, with 4 bases between. The CDR3 runs 11 residues. CDR1 and CDR2 from the germline V gene are LGHDT and YNNKEL (reference sequence). DNA for the CDR3: TGTGCCAGCAGCCAAACCGCTGAAGCTTTCTTT. Its translation is CASSQTAEAFF.